This T cell receptor beta chain derives from a study of T cells in localized non-small cell lung cancer. Overall study findings and caveats: Appearances in adjacent lung were noted for a median 57 of the top 100 tumor clones.

The CDR3 covers 15 residues. Trimming at V came to 5 bases and at J to 2 bases, leaving 7 bases not matched to a gene. Germline CDR1 is SGHNT and CDR2 is YENEEA. Worth noting for this clone: Its cognate antigen is unknown.

Clones were sequenced by immunoSEQ multiplex PCR, and TCRdb holds only the in-frame ones, with some missing. The sample shows fewer than 30,000 clones, roughly nine tenths of them seen only once. The sequences come from peripheral blood, collected before any cancer treatment. The sequence came from a female donor aged 60 or older with stage II squamous cell lung carcinoma. V and J are TRBV11-3 and TRBJ2-7, with 9 nucleotides matching TRBD1. This chain's CDR3 is CASSPGTGKTYEQYF. CDR3 nucleotide sequence: TGTGCCAGCAGCCCCGGGACAGGGAAGACCTACGAGCAGTACTTC.